The 6 T cell receptor beta chains listed next were all sequenced from one sample in a study of T cells in Graves' hyperthyroidism and ophthalmopathy. TCR beta CDR3 sequences were amplified from RNA transcripts. The HTBI set primed first-round TCR CDR3 RT-PCR. MiXCR was run by TCRdb on the multiplex PCR reads, yielding one entry per CDR3 protein. The profile shows around 290,000 distinct CDR3 sequences, over 15% of them singletons. Material for sequencing was blood. The source of these receptors is a woman aged 55-69 years with Graves' ophthalmopathy.

This clonotype was observed at least ten times. This chain links TRBV7-9 with TRBJ2-1; 8 bases are a match to TRBD2. The ends lost 4 bases at V and 5 bases at J; junction bases unmatched: 7. Germline CDR1 reads SEHNR; CDR2 reads FQNEAQ (reference sequence). This CDR3 is built from 15 residues. The CDR3 sequence is CASSSGLGPHNEQFF. DNA for the CDR3: TGTGCCAGCAGCTCGGGACTAGGTCCCCACAATGAGCAGTTCTTC.

In its sample, this clonotype was seen many times. J is TRBJ2-1 and V is TRBV7-2, with TRBD1 matching over 7 bases. The germline V gene has CDR1 SGHTA and CDR2 FQGNSA. This CDR3 region has 18 residues. V lost 1 base to trimming and J lost 4 bases; unmatched junction nucleotides: 13. The DNA of the CDR3 is TGTGCCAGCAGCTTAGGTCCGGAGGCGAGGGGGCCTTACAATGAGCAGTTCTTC. Translated, it gives CASSLGPEARGPYNEQFF.

This clonotype was seen at least ten times. At one end the junction does not follow the germline gene, possibly because of a read error. The chain joins TRBV2 to TRBJ2-2; possibly TRBD1 for D (6 bases). Looked up from germline, CDR1 is SNHLY and CDR2 is FYNNEI. The CDR3 is 12 amino acids. CDR3 protein: CGRQANTGELFF. The CDR3 DNA reads as TGCGGGCGACAGGCGAACACCGGGGAGCTGTTTTTT.

The sample holds many counts of this clonotype. A junction end diverges from the germline sequence, so it may reflect a read error. The chain combines TRBV27 with TRBJ2-5, with D maybe TRBD2 (6 bases). Looked up from germline, CDR1 is MNHEY and CDR2 is SMNVEV (reference sequence). The CDR3 sequence is 14 residues long. This CDR3 reads CASRLYSGQETQYF. For the CDR3, the DNA is TGTGCCAGCAGGTTATATAGCGGCCAAGAGACCCAGTACTTC.

This rearrangement joins TRBV5-5 to TRBJ1-6; TRBD1 matches 8 bases. Losses at the gene ends were 4 bases for V and 7 bases for J; bases not matched to a gene: 13. Germline lookup yields CDR1 SGHKS and CDR2 YYEKEE (reference sequence). The length of the CDR3 is 17 residues. CDR3 sequence (DNA): TGTGCCAGCAGCCATGATGAGGGACAGGCCTTAAATTCACCCCTCCACTTT. It encodes CASSHDEGQALNSPLHF.

This clonotype was recorded at least ten times. This chain connects TRBV20-1 to TRBJ2-1; 8 bases map to TRBD1. CDR3 size: 13 residues. The V gene end was trimmed by 4 bases and the J gene end by 7 bases; junction bases not matched to a gene: 6. The germline V gene has CDR1 DFQATT and CDR2 SNEGSKA (reference sequence). The CDR3 nucleotides are TGCAGTGCTAACCCTCGGACAGGGAATGAGCAGTTCTTC. Amino acids: CSANPRTGNEQFF.